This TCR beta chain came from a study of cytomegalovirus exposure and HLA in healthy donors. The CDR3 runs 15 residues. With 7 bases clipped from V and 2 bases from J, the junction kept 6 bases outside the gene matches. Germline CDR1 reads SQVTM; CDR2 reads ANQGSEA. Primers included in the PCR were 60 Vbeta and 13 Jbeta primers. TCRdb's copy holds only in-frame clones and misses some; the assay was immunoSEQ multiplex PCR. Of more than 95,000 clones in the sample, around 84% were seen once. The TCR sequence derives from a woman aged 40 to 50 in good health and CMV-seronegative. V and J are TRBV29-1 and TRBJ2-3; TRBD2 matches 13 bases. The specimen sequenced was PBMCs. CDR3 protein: CSGGLAGVTTDTQYF. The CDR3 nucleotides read TGCAGCGGCGGACTAGCGGGAGTCACCACAGATACGCAGTATTTT.